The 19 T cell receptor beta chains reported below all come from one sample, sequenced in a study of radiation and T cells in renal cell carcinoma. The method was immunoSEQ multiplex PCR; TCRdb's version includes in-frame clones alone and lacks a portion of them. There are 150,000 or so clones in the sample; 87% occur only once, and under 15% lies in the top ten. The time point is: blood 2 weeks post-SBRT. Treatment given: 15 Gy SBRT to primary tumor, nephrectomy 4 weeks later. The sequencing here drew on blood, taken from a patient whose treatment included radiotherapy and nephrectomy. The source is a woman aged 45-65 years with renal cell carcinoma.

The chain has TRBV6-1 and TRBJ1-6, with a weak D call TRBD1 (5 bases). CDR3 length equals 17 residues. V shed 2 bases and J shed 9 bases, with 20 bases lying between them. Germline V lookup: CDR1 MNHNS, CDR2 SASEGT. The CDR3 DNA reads TGTGCCAGCAGTGAACGAAGGGGTAGAAGCGTTTCTTCACCCCTCCACTTT. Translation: CASSERRGRSVSSPLHF.

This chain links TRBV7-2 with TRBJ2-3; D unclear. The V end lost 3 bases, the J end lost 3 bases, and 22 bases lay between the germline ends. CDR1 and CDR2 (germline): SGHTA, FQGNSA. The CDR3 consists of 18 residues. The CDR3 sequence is CASSLIPSWDDLTDTQYF. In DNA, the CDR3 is TGTGCCAGCAGCTTGATACCGTCTTGGGATGACCTTACAGATACGCAGTATTTT.

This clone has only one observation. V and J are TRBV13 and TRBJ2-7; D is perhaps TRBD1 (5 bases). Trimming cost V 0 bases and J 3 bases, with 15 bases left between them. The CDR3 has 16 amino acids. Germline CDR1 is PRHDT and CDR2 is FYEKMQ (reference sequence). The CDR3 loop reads CASSLGQGEALYEQYF. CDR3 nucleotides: TGTGCCAGCAGCTTAGGGCAGGGTGAAGCCCTCTACGAGCAGTACTTC.

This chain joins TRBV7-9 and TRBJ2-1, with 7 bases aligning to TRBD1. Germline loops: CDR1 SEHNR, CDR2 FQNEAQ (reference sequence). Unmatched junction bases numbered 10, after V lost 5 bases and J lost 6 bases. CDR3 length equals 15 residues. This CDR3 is CASSPWTGVSNEQFF. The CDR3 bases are TGTGCCAGCAGCCCCTGGACAGGAGTCTCCAATGAGCAGTTCTTC.

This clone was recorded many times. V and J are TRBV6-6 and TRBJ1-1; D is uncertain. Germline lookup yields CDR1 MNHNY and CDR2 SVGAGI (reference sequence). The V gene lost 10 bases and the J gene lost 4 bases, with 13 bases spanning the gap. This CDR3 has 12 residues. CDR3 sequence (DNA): TGTGCCACAGACATGTGGGGCACTGAAGCTTTCTTT. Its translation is CATDMWGTEAFF.

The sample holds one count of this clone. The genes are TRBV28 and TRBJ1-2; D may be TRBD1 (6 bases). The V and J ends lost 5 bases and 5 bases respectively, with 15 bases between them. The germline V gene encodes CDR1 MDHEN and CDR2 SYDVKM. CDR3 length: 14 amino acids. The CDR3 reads CASSPPIRGYGYTF. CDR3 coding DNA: TGTGCCAGCAGTCCCCCGATCAGGGGTTATGGCTACACCTTC.

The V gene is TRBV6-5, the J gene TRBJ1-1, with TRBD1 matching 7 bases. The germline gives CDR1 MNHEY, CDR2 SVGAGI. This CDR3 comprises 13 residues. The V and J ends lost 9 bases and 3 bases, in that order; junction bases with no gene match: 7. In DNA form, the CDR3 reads TGTGCCAGTAGGGGGCCGGGCGACACTGAAGCTTTCTTT. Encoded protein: CASRGPGDTEAFF.

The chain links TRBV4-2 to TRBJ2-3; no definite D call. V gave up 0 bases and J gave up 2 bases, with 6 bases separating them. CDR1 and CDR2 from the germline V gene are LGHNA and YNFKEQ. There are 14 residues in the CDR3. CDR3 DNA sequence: TGTGCCAGCAGCCAAGAAAGGAACACAGATACGCAGTATTTT. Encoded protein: CASSQERNTDTQYF.

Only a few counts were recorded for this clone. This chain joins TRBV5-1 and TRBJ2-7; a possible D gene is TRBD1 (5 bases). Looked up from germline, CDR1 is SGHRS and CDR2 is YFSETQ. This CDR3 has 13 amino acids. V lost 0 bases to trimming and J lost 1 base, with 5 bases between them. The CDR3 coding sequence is TGCGCCAGCAGCTTGGCAGGGTCCTACGAGCAGTACTTC. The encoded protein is CASSLAGSYEQYF.

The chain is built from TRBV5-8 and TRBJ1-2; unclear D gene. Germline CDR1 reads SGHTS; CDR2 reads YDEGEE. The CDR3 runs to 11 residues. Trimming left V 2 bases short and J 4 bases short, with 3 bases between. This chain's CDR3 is CASSFAYGYTF. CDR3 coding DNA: TGTGCCAGCAGCTTTGCCTATGGCTACACCTTC.

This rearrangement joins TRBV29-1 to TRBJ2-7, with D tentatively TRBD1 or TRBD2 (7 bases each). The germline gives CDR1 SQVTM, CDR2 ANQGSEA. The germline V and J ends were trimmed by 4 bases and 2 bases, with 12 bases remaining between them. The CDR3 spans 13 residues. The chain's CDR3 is CSVGEGAAYEQYF. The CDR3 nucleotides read TGCAGCGTTGGGGAGGGGGCCGCCTACGAGCAGTACTTC.

Here the CDR3 reads CASSLLGYGYTF. As DNA, the CDR3 is TGTGCCAGCAGTTTACTCGGCTATGGCTACACCTTC. V and J are TRBV28 and TRBJ1-2; D remains unclear. V lost 2 bases and J lost 4, with 5 bases in between. This CDR3 has 12 residues. Germline-derived CDR1 and CDR2 are MDHEN and SYDVKM.

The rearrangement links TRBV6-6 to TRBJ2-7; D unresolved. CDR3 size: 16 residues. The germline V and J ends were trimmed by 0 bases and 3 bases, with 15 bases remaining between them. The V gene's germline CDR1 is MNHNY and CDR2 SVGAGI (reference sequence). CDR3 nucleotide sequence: TGTGCCAGCAGTTACTCGAGGTCGGATGATGGCTACGAGCAGTACTTC. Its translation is CASSYSRSDDGYEQYF.

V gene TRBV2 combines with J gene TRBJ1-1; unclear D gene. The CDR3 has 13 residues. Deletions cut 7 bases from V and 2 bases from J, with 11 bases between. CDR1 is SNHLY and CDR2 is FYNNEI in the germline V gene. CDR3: CASKWESNTEAFF. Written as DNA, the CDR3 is TGTGCCAGCAAATGGGAGTCTAACACTGAAGCTTTCTTT.

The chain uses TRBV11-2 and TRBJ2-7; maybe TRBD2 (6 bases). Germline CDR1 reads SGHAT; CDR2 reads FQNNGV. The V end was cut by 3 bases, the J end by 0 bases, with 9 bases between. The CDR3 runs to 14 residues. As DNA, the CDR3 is TGTGCCAGCAGCTTTGGGGGGATCTCCTACGAGCAGTACTTC. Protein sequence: CASSFGGISYEQYF.

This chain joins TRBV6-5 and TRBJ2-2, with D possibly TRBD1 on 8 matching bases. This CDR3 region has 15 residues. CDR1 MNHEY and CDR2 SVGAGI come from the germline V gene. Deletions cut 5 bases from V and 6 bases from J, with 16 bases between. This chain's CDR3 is CASSTDRGGAGELFF. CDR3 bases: TGTGCCAGCAGTACCGACAGGGGAGGGGCCGGGGAGCTGTTTTTT.

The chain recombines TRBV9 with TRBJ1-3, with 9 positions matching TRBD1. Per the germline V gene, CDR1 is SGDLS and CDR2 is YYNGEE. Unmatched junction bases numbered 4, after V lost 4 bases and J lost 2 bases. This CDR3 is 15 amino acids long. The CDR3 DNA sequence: TGTGCCAGCAGCCCACGACAGGGGGCTGGAAACACCATATATTTT. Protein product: CASSPRQGAGNTIYF.

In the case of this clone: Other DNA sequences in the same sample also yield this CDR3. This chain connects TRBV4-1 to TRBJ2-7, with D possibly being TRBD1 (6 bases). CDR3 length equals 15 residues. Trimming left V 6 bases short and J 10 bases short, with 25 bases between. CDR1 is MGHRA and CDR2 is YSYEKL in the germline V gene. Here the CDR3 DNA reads TGCGCCAGCAGTGTAATAAGTGGGGGCAGGTCTTCTCAGTACTTC. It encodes CASSVISGGRSSQYF.

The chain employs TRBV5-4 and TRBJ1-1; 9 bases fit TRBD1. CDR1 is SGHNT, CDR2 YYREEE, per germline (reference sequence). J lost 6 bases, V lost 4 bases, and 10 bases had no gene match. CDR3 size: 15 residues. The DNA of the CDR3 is TGTGCCAGCAGCCCGACAGGGGGTTTTCCCCCTGAAGCTTTCTTT. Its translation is CASSPTGGFPPEAFF.